This record looks at one T cell receptor beta chain sequence and its context. Its specificity is unknown. Whole blood supplied total RNA, and T cells were not sorted. This record comes from a study of monozygotic twins with inflammatory bowel disease. Findings and limits, study-wide: Sharing of clonotypes with others was lower in IBD patients than in healthy twins, and this was especially so with disease activity.

UMIs bearing a 6-nucleotide sample barcode were added through template switching. Nested amplification of TCRalpha and TCRbeta cDNA involved two PCRs of around 15 and 10 cycles. After re-calling the 5' RACE reads, TCRdb lists one entry per CDR3 protein, DNA absent. Its table records around 450,000 distinct CDR3 sequences. Per germline, CDR1 SGDLS and CDR2 YYNGEE. This CDR3 comprises 16 residues. Material for sequencing was blood. The gene calls are TRBV9 and TRBJ2-1; TCRdb proposes TRBD2, but this gene call is untestable without DNA. This receptor was identified in a human donor with ulcerative colitis or Crohn's disease, or a healthy co-twin of an affected twin (not recorded which). The CDR3: CASSVGTSGIGNEQFF.